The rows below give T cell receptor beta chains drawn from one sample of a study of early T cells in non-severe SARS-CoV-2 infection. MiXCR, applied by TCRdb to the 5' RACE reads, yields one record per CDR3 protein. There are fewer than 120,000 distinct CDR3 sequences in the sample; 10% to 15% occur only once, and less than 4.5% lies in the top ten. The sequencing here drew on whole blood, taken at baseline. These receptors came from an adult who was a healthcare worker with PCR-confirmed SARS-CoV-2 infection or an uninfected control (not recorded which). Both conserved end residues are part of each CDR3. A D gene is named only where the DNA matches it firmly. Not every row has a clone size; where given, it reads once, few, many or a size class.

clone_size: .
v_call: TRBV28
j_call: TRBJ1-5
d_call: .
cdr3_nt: TGTGCCAGCAGTTTTAACCCCAATCAGCCCCAGCATTTT
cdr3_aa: CASSFNPNQPQHF

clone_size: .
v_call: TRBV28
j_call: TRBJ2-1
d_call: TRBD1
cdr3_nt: TGTGTCAGCAGTTTAATGACAGGGACCTACAATGAGCAGTTCTTC
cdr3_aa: CVSSLMTGTYNEQFF

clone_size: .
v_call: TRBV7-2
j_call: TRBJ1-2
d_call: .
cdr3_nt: TGTGCCAGCAGCTTAGGGGCACAGCTTGGCTACACCTTC
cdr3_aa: CASSLGAQLGYTF

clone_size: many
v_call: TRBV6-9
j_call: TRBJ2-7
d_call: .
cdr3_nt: TGTGCCAGCAGTTATTCCAAAGTAATCGGGGCCTACGAGCAGTACTTC
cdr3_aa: CASSYSKVIGAYEQYF

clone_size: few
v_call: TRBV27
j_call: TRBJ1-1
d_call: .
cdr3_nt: TGTGCCAGCGAGAGCAGAAGCATGAACACTGAAGCTTTCTTT
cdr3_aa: CASESRSMNTEAFF

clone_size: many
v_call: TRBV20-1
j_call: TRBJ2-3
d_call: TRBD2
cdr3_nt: TGCAGTGCCCAAGGGGCCCTAGCGGGGGTCCCCACAGATACGCAGTATTTT
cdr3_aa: CSAQGALAGVPTDTQYF

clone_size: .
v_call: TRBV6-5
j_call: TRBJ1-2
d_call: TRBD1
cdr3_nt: TGTGCCAGCGGGCCACCGGGACAGTCTAACTATGGCTACACCTTC
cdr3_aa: CASGPPGQSNYGYTF

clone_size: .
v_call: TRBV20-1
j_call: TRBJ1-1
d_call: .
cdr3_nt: TGCAGTGCTAGTAAGGGTACTAACACTGAAGCTTTCTTT
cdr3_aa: CSASKGTNTEAFF

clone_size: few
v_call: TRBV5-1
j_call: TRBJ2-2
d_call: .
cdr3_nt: TGCGCCAGCAGCTTGGACGAAGGTCTGCCCACCGGGGAGCTGTTTTTT
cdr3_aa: CASSLDEGLPTGELFF

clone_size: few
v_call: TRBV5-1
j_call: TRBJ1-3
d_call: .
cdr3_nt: TGCGCCAGCAGCTTGCGGTCCGGAAACACCATATATTTT
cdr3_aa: CASSLRSGNTIYF

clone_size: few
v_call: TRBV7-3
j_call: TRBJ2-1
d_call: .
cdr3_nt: TGTGCCAGCAGCTTTGGCGGGGTAAAGAATGAGCAGTTCTTC
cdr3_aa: CASSFGGVKNEQFF

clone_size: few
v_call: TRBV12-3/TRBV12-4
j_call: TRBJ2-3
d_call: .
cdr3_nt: TGTGCCAGCAGTAATCCCAATACGCAGTATTTT
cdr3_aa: CASSNPNTQYF

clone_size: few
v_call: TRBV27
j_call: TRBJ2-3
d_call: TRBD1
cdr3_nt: TGTGCCAGCAGTTGGACAGGGGGCGCAGATACGCAGTATTTT
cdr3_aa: CASSWTGGADTQYF

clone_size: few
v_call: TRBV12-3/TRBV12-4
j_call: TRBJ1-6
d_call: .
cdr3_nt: TGTGCCAGCAGTTTGGAGCAAACTTCACCCCTCCACTTT
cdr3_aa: CASSLEQTSPLHF

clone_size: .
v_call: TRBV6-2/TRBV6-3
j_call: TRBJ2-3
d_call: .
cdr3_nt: TGTGCCAGCAGTGAAACTCAGGGGTCGGGCACAGATACGCAGTATTTT
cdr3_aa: CASSETQGSGTDTQYF

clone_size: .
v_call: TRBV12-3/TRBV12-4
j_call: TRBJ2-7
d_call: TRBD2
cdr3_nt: TGTGCCAGCAGACAGAGACTAGCGGGGCGCTACGAGCAGTACTTC
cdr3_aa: CASRQRLAGRYEQYF

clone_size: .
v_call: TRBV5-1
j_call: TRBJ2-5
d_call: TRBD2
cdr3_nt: TGCGCCAGCAGCTTGGCCGCGGGAGGGCCTCCAGAGACCCAGTACTTC
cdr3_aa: CASSLAAGGPPETQYF

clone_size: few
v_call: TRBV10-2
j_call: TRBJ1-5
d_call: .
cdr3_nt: TGCGCCAGCAGTCCCAGAGGGCAGCCCCAGCATTTT
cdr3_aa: CASSPRGQPQHF

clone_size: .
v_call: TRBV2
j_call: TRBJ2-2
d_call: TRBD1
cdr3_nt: TGTGCCAGCACCATAGGGACAGGGATCACCGGGGAGCTGTTTTTT
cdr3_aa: CASTIGTGITGELFF

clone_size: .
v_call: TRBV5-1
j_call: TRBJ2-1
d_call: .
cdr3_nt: TGCGCCAGCAGCCTCCAGAACAATGAGCAGTTCTTC
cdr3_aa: CASSLQNNEQFF